Listed below are T cell receptor beta chains from one sample, sequenced in a study of cytomegalovirus exposure and HLA in healthy donors. Sequenced by immunoSEQ multiplex PCR; TCRdb stores in-frame clones only, minus some. Of 100,000 or so clones listed, less than 80% are singletons. The sample consisted of PBMCs. These receptor sequences come from a man aged 25 to 40 in good health and CMV-seropositive. Each CDR3 is given without its conserved first and last residue. The order of the fields is J gene, V gene, D gene, CDR3 protein. A D gene is named only where the DNA matches it firmly.

TRBJ1-4	TRBV5-1	TRBD1	ASSLRTGGTTNEKLF
TRBJ2-3	TRBV10-3	TRBD2	AISAPAGGLGDTQY
TRBJ1-2	TRBV4-1	-	ASSQELREGDYGYT
TRBJ1-1	TRBV2	TRBD1	ASSLNRGRTEAF
TRBJ1-2	TRBV5-1	TRBD1	ASSLALAPGTARNYGYT
TRBJ2-1	TRBV5-6	-	ASSGYGEYANEQF
TRBJ2-3	TRBV4-1	-	ASSQLGLGQY
TRBJ2-5	TRBV5-4	TRBD1	ASSKDRARLETQY
TRBJ2-1	TRBV27	-	ASSGPSSAGAYNEQF
TRBJ2-1	TRBV5-6	TRBD2	ASTLGLAGGYNEQF
TRBJ1-1	TRBV29-1	-	SVGDTYTEAF
TRBJ1-1	TRBV7-9	TRBD1	ASSSSGGRTEAF
-	TRBV15	TRBD1	ATSPRTGRSYEQY
TRBJ2-7	TRBV27	-	ASSLRLTLGEQY
TRBJ1-4	TRBV2	-	ASSRRHTRDEKLF
TRBJ1-4	TRBV25-1	-	ASSDSPTNEKLF
TRBJ2-7	TRBV10-2	-	ASSETRTGYEQY
TRBJ1-1	TRBV28	-	ATRSTGRTEAF
TRBJ1-2	TRBV10-3	TRBD1	AISGSRDRASGYT
TRBJ1-2	TRBV7-9	TRBD1	ASSPGTGNGYT
TRBJ1-5	TRBV19	TRBD1	ASSNWGDRGYQPQH
TRBJ1-1	TRBV5-8	-	ASSLGATNTEAF
TRBJ1-2	TRBV6-5	-	ASSPAGGRSYGYT
TRBJ2-1	TRBV7-9	-	ASSKFSVNEQF
TRBJ2-5	TRBV18	TRBD2	ASSPPRGGVETQY
TRBJ1-2	TRBV19	TRBD1	ASSIGQGAGANYGYT
TRBJ1-1	TRBV5-1	-	ASSLAGGGNTEAF
TRBJ2-3	TRBV9	TRBD2	ASSESGTSGGYTQY
TRBJ2-7	TRBV18	-	ASSPNGFGIYEQY
TRBJ2-2	TRBV7-8	-	ASSLGGSNTGELF
TRBJ2-3	TRBV4-2	TRBD2	ASSERGGGARDTQY
TRBJ2-4	TRBV4-2	TRBD1	ASSQAGQMKNIQY
TRBJ2-7	TRBV6-1	-	ASSERGVYEQY
TRBJ2-7	TRBV2	TRBD2	ASVATGTTSYEQY
TRBJ2-7	TRBV19	-	ASSPQPGHYEQY
TRBJ2-1	TRBV5-6	-	ASSPPVTGSYNEQF
TRBJ2-5	TRBV4-1	TRBD2	ASSQVNRGGRETQY
TRBJ1-4	TRBV11-3	-	ASSQGLANEKLF
TRBJ1-2	TRBV5-1	-	ASSLDQGYGYT
TRBJ1-1	TRBV18	-	ASSPGQQSTEAF
TRBJ2-1	TRBV4-1	-	ASSRVVVGEQF
TRBJ2-5	TRBV4-1	TRBD1	ASSRTGVNQETQY
TRBJ2-7	TRBV5-5	TRBD2	ASRPQAGFYEQY
TRBJ1-2	TRBV18	-	ASSPADSNHGYT
TRBJ2-6	TRBV5-4	-	ASRRDSSGANVLT
TRBJ2-7	TRBV27	-	ASSTGLVADEQY
TRBJ2-7	TRBV6-1	TRBD1	AAPGQGLLEQY
TRBJ2-6	TRBV2	-	ASSVSSGANVLT
TRBJ2-1	TRBV7-8	-	ASRSAFHEQF
TRBJ2-7	TRBV18	TRBD2	ASSPGGGTGSYEQY
TRBJ2-2	TRBV7-9	-	ASSPRVTGELF
TRBJ2-7	TRBV5-4	TRBD1	ASSLLQGASPAYEQY
TRBJ1-6	TRBV9	-	ASSAGSAVEYNSPLH
TRBJ2-5	TRBV5-1	-	ASTRGSGETQY